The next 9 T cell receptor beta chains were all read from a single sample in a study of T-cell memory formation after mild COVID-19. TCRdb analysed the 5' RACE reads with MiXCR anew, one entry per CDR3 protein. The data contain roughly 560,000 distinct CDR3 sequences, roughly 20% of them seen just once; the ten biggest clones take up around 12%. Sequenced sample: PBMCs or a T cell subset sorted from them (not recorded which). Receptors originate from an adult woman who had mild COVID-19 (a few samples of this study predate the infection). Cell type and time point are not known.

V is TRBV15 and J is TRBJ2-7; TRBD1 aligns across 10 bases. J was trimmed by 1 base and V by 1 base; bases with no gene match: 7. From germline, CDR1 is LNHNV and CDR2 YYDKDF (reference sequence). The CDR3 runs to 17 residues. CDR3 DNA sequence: TGTGCCACCAGCAGAGTTAGTGGGACAGGGGTTTCCTACGAGCAGTACTTC. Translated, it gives CATSRVSGTGVSYEQYF.

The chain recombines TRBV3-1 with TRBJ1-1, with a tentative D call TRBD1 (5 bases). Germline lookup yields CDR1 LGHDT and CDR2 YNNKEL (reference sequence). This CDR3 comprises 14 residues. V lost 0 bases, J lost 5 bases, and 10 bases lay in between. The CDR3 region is CASSQDGGWTEAFF. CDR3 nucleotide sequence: TGTGCCAGCAGCCAAGACGGGGGGTGGACTGAAGCTTTCTTT. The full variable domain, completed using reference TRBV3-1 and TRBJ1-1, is DTAVSQTPKYLVTQMGNDKSIKCEQNLGHDTMYWYKQDSKKFLKIMFSYNNKELIINETVPNRFSPKSPDKAHLNLHINSLELGDSAVYFCASSQDGGWTEAFFGQGTRLTVV.

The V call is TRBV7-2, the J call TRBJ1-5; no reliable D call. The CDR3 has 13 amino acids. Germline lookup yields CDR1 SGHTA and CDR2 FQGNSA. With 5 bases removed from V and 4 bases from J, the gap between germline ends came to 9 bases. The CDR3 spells CASSGWENQPQHF. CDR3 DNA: TGTGCCAGCAGCGGATGGGAGAATCAGCCCCAGCATTTT.

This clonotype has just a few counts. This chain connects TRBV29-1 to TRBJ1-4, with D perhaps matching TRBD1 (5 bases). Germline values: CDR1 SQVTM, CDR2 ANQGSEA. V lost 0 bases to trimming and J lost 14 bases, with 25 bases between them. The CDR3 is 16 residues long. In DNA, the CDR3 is TGCAGCGTTGAAGATTCGACTTCGGGGCCCGGTGATGGGCTGTTTTTT. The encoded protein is CSVEDSTSGPGDGLFF.

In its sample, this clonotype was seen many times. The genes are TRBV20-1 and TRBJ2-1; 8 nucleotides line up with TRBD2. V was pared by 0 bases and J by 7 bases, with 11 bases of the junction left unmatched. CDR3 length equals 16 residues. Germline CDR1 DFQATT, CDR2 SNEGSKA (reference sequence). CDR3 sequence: CSARDLQAGVENEQFF. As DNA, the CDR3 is TGCAGTGCTAGAGATCTCCAAGCGGGAGTGGAAAATGAGCAGTTCTTC.

The CDR3 region has the DNA TGTGCCAGCAGTTACACCGGGTTACAACAAGAGACCCAGTACTTC. Amino acids: CASSYTGLQQETQYF. The chain links TRBV6-2 or TRBV6-3 to TRBJ2-5; D gene unclear. Trimming took 2 bases from V and 2 from J, leaving 12 bases between them. This CDR3 has 15 residues. Germline V gene data show CDR1 as MNHEY and CDR2 as SVGEGT.

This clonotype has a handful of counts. The CDR3 nucleotides read TGCGCCAGCAGCGCCTCTCTCCGGGGGGATCATACGCAGTATTTT. Its protein product is CASSASLRGDHTQYF. The chain links TRBV5-1 to TRBJ2-3, with 7 nucleotides matching TRBD2. Germline CDR1 SGHRS, CDR2 YFSETQ. This CDR3 has 15 amino acids. The V segment lost 4 bases and the J segment 7 bases; nucleotides outside the gene matches: 12.

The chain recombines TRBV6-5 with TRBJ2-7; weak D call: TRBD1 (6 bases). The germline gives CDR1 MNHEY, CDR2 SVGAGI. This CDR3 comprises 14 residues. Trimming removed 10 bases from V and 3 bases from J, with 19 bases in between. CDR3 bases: TGTGCCACCAAAACCAGGGGTGGTCGCTACGAGCAGTACTTC. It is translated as CATKTRGGRYEQYF.

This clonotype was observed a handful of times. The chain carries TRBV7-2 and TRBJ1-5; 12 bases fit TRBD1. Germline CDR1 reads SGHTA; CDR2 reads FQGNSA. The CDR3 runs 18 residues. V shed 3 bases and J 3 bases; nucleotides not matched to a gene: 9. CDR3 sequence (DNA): TGTGCCAGCAGCTTCGGGACAGGGGGCACAATGGCCAATCAGCCCCAGCATTTT. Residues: CASSFGTGGTMANQPQHF.